This T cell receptor (beta chain) emerged from a study of T cell changes during pregnancy in multiple sclerosis. Germline CDR1 is MNHNS and CDR2 is SASEGT. V lost 3 bases to trimming and J lost 3 bases; unmatched junction nucleotides: 4. CDR3 length equals 15 residues. Produced via immunoSEQ multiplex PCR; TCRdb's table is partial and in-frame only. The repertoire has around 86,000 clones, 85% to 95% of them found once; the top ten carry more than 0.8%. Specimen: peripheral blood, collected in the first trimester of pregnancy. This clonotype was obtained from a female donor with multiple sclerosis, enrolled in a pregnancy study. The genes are TRBV6-1 and TRBJ1-5; 8 bases align to TRBD1. The DNA for the CDR3 is TGTGCCAGCAGTGATGGACAGGGACACAATCAGCCCCAGCATTTT. Amino acid sequence: CASSDGQGHNQPQHF.